The 26 T cell receptor beta chains below all came from one sample that was sequenced in a study of T cells in Graves' hyperthyroidism and ophthalmopathy. From RNA transcripts, TCR beta CDR3 regions were amplified. During a first-round RT-PCR of the TCR CDR3, the HTBI primer set was used. TCRdb re-called the multiplex PCR reads through MiXCR, storing one row per CDR3 protein. The sample lists roughly 350,000 distinct CDR3 sequences, about 13% occurring once. Specimen: blood. The receptors were gathered from a woman between 40 and 55 years old with Graves' ophthalmopathy.

Points on this clonotype: The CDR3 does not end in the conserved phenylalanine or tryptophan, so this is likely a read error. The chain employs TRBV27 and TRBJ2-7, with D tentatively TRBD1 (5 bases). The CDR3 sequence is 15 residues long. The V gene's germline CDR1 is MNHEY and CDR2 SMNVEV (reference sequence). The ends were cut back, 6 bases at V and 3 bases at J, with 18 bases in the middle. This CDR3 reads CASSKTDANRYEQYL. CDR3 DNA sequence: TGTGCCAGCAGCAAGACAGACGCGAACCGCTACGAGCAGTACCTC.

This clonotype was seen many times. The chain carries TRBV20-1 and TRBJ1-4; D unresolved. Looked up from germline, CDR1 is DFQATT and CDR2 is SNEGSKA (reference sequence). The germline V and J ends were trimmed by 5 bases and 7 bases, with 11 bases remaining between them. This CDR3 comprises 12 residues. CDR3 DNA: TGCAGTGCTTCCGAAAGTCCTGAAAAACTGTTTTTT. Protein product: CSASESPEKLFF.

The genes are TRBV7-2 and TRBJ2-7, with 9 bases lining up with TRBD2. The CDR3 is made up of 18 amino acids. With V trimmed by 2 bases and J by 2 bases, 13 bases remained unmatched. Germline lookup yields CDR1 SGHTA and CDR2 FQGNSA. CDR3 in amino acids: CASSLISYFSGGTYEQYF. The CDR3 coding sequence is TGTGCCAGCAGCTTAATCTCATATTTTAGCGGGGGAACCTACGAGCAGTACTTC.

The table lists this clonotype with many counts. This sequence joins TRBV7-9 and TRBJ2-7; D may be TRBD1 (6 bases). The length of the CDR3 is 13 residues. V shed 8 bases and J shed 3 bases, with 14 bases lying between them. Germline lookup yields CDR1 SEHNR and CDR2 FQNEAQ (reference sequence). Written as DNA, the CDR3 is TGTGCCAGCGAGGGGGACACCGACTACGAGCAGTACTTC. This encodes CASEGDTDYEQYF.

Regarding this clonotype: This clone may be a read error of a much larger clone one base away. J is TRBJ2-1 and V is TRBV27, with D maybe TRBD2 (6 bases). The CDR3 extends over 15 amino acids. V was pared by 1 base and J by 10 bases, with 17 bases between. Germline CDR1 and CDR2: MNHEY and SMNVEV (reference sequence). The CDR3 region is CASSLYPGGGYEQFF. For the CDR3, the DNA is TGTGCCAGCAGTTTATATCCCGGGGGTGGATACGAGCAGTTCTTC.

A few counts support this clonotype. The CDR3 ends on some other residue instead of the conserved phenylalanine or tryptophan, so this is likely a read error. The J gene is TRBJ1-6, the V gene TRBV28; D might be TRBD1 (5 bases). The V end was cut by 2 bases, the J end by 5 bases, with 10 bases between. The CDR3 sequence is 15 residues long. CDR1 and CDR2 from the germline V gene are MDHEN and SYDVKM. The CDR3 DNA follows: TGTGCCAGCAGTTTAGACAGAGGGGATAATTCACCCCTCCACCTT. Translating it yields CASSLDRGDNSPLHL.

This clonotype showed up many times. The chain is built from TRBV7-6 and TRBJ2-7; D tentatively reads TRBD1 or TRBD2 (6 bases each). Per germline, CDR1 SGHVS and CDR2 FNYEAQ. V was pared by 6 bases and J by 4 bases, with 22 bases between. CDR3 size: 16 residues. The CDR3 DNA is TGTGCCAGCAGTCCAGGGGAGCGGACGGGGGAATACGAGCAGTACTTC. Translation gives CASSPGERTGEYEQYF.

This clonotype was seen many times. The chain joins TRBV11-1 to TRBJ2-5; D is perhaps TRBD2 (6 bases). Germline CDR1 is SGHAT and CDR2 is FQDESV (reference sequence). The CDR3 totals 17 residues. The V end lost 0 bases, the J end lost 5 bases, and 19 bases lay between the germline ends. DNA for the CDR3: TGTGCCAGCAGCTTAGCGGGGGGACTCTTCCCGGCGGAGACCCAGTACTTC. This translates into CASSLAGGLFPAETQYF.

Ten or more counts support this clonotype. The J gene is TRBJ1-2, the V gene TRBV25-1, with D perhaps TRBD1 (6 bases). V lost 4 bases and J 8 bases, leaving 17 bases between the germline ends. The CDR3 is 14 amino acids. CDR1 is MGHDK, CDR2 SYGVNS, per germline. In DNA, the CDR3 is TGTGCCAGCAGTGGTGGGAGAGGGGGAGGGGGCTACACCTTC. Its translation is CASSGGRGGGGYTF.

At least ten counts were recorded for this clonotype. The chain recombines TRBV11-2 with TRBJ2-3, with D unclear. Germline-derived CDR1 and CDR2 are SGHAT and FQNNGV. The CDR3 has 16 amino acids. The ends were cut back, 4 bases at V and 4 bases at J, with 18 bases in the middle. CDR3 DNA sequence: TGTGCCAGCAGCTCTAGGTGGTTAGTTGAAGCAGATACGCAGTATTTT. This gives the protein CASSSRWLVEADTQYF.

In this sample, this clonotype turned up many times. This chain connects TRBV12-3 or TRBV12-4 to TRBJ1-1, with D tentatively TRBD1 (5 bases). Trimming shortened V by 0 bases and J by 3 bases, and 17 bases separated the two germline ends. There are 17 residues in the CDR3. The chain's CDR3 is CASSLARVWGGDTEAFF. Written as DNA, the CDR3 is TGTGCCAGCAGTTTAGCGAGGGTATGGGGAGGGGACACTGAAGCTTTCTTT.

This clonotype was detected a few times. The rearrangement joins TRBV20-1 to TRBJ1-3; weak D call: TRBD1 (6 bases). CDR1 DFQATT and CDR2 SNEGSKA come from the germline V gene (reference sequence). Trimming took 0 bases from V and 0 from J, leaving 12 bases between them. The CDR3 has 16 amino acids. CDR3 nucleotides: TGCAGTGCTAGAGATCGGGCACAGGGCTCTGGAAACACCATATATTTT. Its translation: CSARDRAQGSGNTIYF.

A few counts support this clonotype. The chain links TRBV7-2 to TRBJ2-2; D is unresolved. V lost 4 bases, J lost 5 bases, and 11 bases lay in between. CDR1 and CDR2 from the germline V gene are SGHTA and FQGNSA. The CDR3 has 14 residues. The CDR3 protein is CASSSSRLTGELFF. The DNA of the CDR3 is TGTGCCAGCAGCTCATCGCGGCTGACCGGGGAGCTGTTTTTT.

At least ten counts were recorded for this clonotype. The chain employs TRBV19 and TRBJ2-1; unclear D gene. V was cut by 5 bases and J by 7 bases, with 9 bases left in between. The CDR3 length is 12 residues. The germline V gene encodes CDR1 LNHDA and CDR2 SQIVND (reference sequence). The CDR3: CASSLPVNEQFF. The CDR3, as DNA: TGTGCCAGTAGTCTCCCAGTGAATGAGCAGTTCTTC. Combining the CDR3 with reference TRBV19 and TRBJ2-1 gives the whole variable domain DGGITQSPKYLFRKEGQNVTLSCEQNLNHDAMYWYRQDPGQGLRLIYYSQIVNDFQKGDIAEGYSVSREKKESFPLTVTSAQKNPTAFYLCASSLPVNEQFFGPGTRLTVL.

This clonotype was counted only a few times. The rearrangement uses TRBV6-1 and TRBJ2-4, with 9 bases lining up with TRBD1. From germline, CDR1 is MNHNS and CDR2 SASEGT. The length of the CDR3 is 15 residues. Germline trimming cut 5 bases from V and 0 bases from J; bases unmatched to any gene: 2. The chain's CDR3 is CASSQQGAAKNIQYF. The CDR3 nucleotides are TGTGCCAGCAGTCAACAGGGGGCAGCCAAAAACATTCAGTACTTC.

The chain uses TRBV4-2 and TRBJ2-7; a weak D match, TRBD1 (6 bases). Trimming pared 0 bases from V and 3 bases from J, leaving 9 bases between. Per germline, CDR1 LGHNA and CDR2 YNFKEQ. There are 14 residues in the CDR3. Here the CDR3 reads CASSQEGANYEQYF. CDR3 in DNA: TGTGCCAGCAGCCAAGAGGGGGCCAACTACGAGCAGTACTTC.

With respect to this clonotype: This may come from a read error, since a much larger clone is one base off. CDR3 amino acids: CASIQGPNTEASF. The CDR3 DNA follows: TGTGCCAGCATCCAAGGCCCGAACACTGAAGCTTCCTTT. V gene TRBV2 combines with J gene TRBJ1-1; D unresolved. The CDR3 has 13 amino acids. From germline, CDR1 is SNHLY and CDR2 FYNNEI.

This clonotype was observed once. The chain links TRBV2 to TRBJ2-7, with unresolved D. Trimming cost V 0 bases and J 7 bases, with 10 bases left between them. The CDR3 extends over 13 amino acids. Germline lookup yields CDR1 SNHLY and CDR2 FYNNEI. The CDR3: CASSEALGGEQYF. The CDR3 DNA reads as TGTGCCAGCAGTGAAGCCCTAGGTGGAGAGCAGTACTTC.

This clonotype was counted at least ten times. The V gene is TRBV7-9, the J gene TRBJ1-5; no reliable D call. Germline CDR1 SEHNR, CDR2 FQNEAQ (reference sequence). Trimming removed 0 bases at V and 5 bases at J, with 11 bases between. The CDR3 is made up of 15 amino acids. CDR3 residues: CASSLAQGSHQPQHF. The DNA of the CDR3 is TGTGCCAGCAGCTTAGCACAAGGGAGTCATCAGCCCCAGCATTTT.

This clonotype has a count of ten or more. This chain's CDR3 is CASSWRELSNEQFF. The CDR3 DNA reads as TGTGCCAGCAGCTGGAGGGAGTTAAGCAATGAGCAGTTCTTC. The chain links TRBV7-9 to TRBJ2-1; D possibly corresponds to TRBD2 (6 bases). CDR1 and CDR2 (germline): SEHNR, FQNEAQ (reference sequence). This CDR3 region has 14 residues. Trimming pared 4 bases from V and 6 bases from J, leaving 13 bases between. Based on the CDR3 plus reference TRBV7-9 and TRBJ2-1, the full variable domain is DTGVSQNPRHKITKRGQNVTFRCDPISEHNRLYWYRQTLGQGPEFLTYFQNEAQLEKSRLLSDRFSAERPKGSFSTLEIQRTEQGDSAMYLCASSWRELSNEQFFGPGTRLTVL.

The chain recombines TRBV6-1 with TRBJ1-6; D perhaps matches TRBD1 (5 bases). This CDR3 contains 17 residues. Germline CDR1 and CDR2: MNHNS and SASEGT. Trimming removed 5 bases at V and 7 bases at J, with 21 bases between. The CDR3 bases are TGTGCCAGCAGTCAGTTAACAGGCGTCGCTTGGAATTCACCCCTCCACTTT. As protein: CASSQLTGVAWNSPLHF.

The V call is TRBV27, the J call TRBJ1-2; TRBD1 is a possible D gene (5 bases). CDR1 MNHEY and CDR2 SMNVEV come from the germline V gene (reference sequence). This CDR3 is 13 amino acids long. The V end was cut by 8 bases, the J end by 4 bases, with 14 bases between. CDR3 protein: CASQRGPSYGYTF. The CDR3 DNA is TGTGCCAGCCAAAGGGGCCCTTCCTATGGCTACACCTTC.

This clonotype has at least ten counts. The rearrangement joins TRBV28 to TRBJ2-3; 8 positions match TRBD1. Looked up from germline, CDR1 is MDHEN and CDR2 is SYDVKM. The CDR3 consists of 16 residues. V lost 3 bases to trimming and J lost 5 bases; unmatched junction nucleotides: 10. The CDR3 DNA reads as TGTGCCAGCAGTTTCATAGCAGGGGGCGGGAAAGATACGCAGTATTTT. Translation gives CASSFIAGGGKDTQYF.

This clonotype has a count of ten or more. The chain uses TRBV6-1 and TRBJ1-5, with unresolved D. V was pared by 0 bases and J by 3 bases, with 15 bases between. The CDR3 runs to 17 residues. The germline V gene encodes CDR1 MNHNS and CDR2 SASEGT. In DNA, the CDR3 is TGTGCCAGCAGTGAAGCGCTTCTGGAACTGCACAATCAGCCCCAGCATTTT. Translating gives CASSEALLELHNQPQHF.

DNA for the CDR3: TGTGCCATCAGTGAGCCCCCACGCGGGGGGCCCAGGGATACGCAGTATTTT. Protein: CAISEPPRGGPRDTQYF. V usage is TRBV10-3 and J usage is TRBJ2-3, with 8 bases matching TRBD2. V shed 2 bases and J 6 bases; nucleotides not matched to a gene: 13. Germline V lookup: CDR1 ENHRY, CDR2 SYGVKD. The CDR3 contains 17 residues.

The table lists this clonotype with many counts. The genes are TRBV15 and TRBJ1-4; D may be TRBD1 (5 bases). This CDR3 is built from 13 residues. The germline V gene has CDR1 LNHNV and CDR2 YYDKDF (reference sequence). The germline V and J ends were trimmed by 1 base and 7 bases, with 7 bases remaining between them. CDR3 DNA sequence: TGTGCCACCAGCAGAGGGGGACCTGAAAAACTGTTTTTT. It translates to CATSRGGPEKLFF.